These 10 T cell receptor beta chains were sequenced from one sample in a study of T cells in women clearing cervical HPV infection (dated by TCRdb to between 2018 and 2020). Receptor libraries were prepared by the immunoSEQ multiplex PCR assay. TCRdb took this table from immuneACCESS and kept in-frame rearrangements with V and J called. Such tables lack part of the clones; where checked against another copy, unresolved V genes explain under half of the gap, and the rest is unexplained. The record for this sample contains about 26,000 clones. Roughly 3.5% of the sample lies in the top ten. Sequences were obtained from blood buffy coat. These receptors originate from a woman aged 18-70 years with a cervical HPV16 infection that either progressed to CIN3+ or cleared (not recorded which).

With regard to this clone: The read stops 3 residues short of the end of the CDR3; the missing end is completed from the germline J gene. The chain links TRBV5-1 to TRBJ2-2; TRBD1 agrees at 8 bases. CDR1 and CDR2 (germline): SGHRS, YFSETQ. The CDR3 has 16 residues. After removal of 4 bases from V and 1 base from J, the junction contained 6 bases not matched to a gene. The CDR3 loop reads CASSPGDRKNTGELFF. The DNA read from the CDR3 is TGCGCCAGCAGCCCCGGGGACAGGAAGAACACCGGGGAG.

Remarks on this clone: The read ends 3 residues shy of where the CDR3 ends; the end is completed using the germline J gene. Other DNA sequences of this sample code for an identical CDR3. The chain links TRBV5-6 to TRBJ1-2; the D gene is possibly TRBD1 (6 bases). The CDR3 runs to 12 residues. Germline V lookup: CDR1 SGHDT, CDR2 YYEEEE. The sequenced part of the CDR3 DNA is TGTGCCAGCAGTGCAGGGGTCAGTGGT. This sequence encodes CASSAGVSG. The complete CDR3 protein is CASSAGVSGYTF. The whole variable domain, remainder taken from reference TRBV5-6 and TRBJ1-2, is DAGVTQSPTHLIKTRGQQVTLRCSPKSGHDTVSWYQQALGQGPQFIFQYYEEEERQRGNFPDRFSGHQFPNYSSELNVNALLLGDSALYLCASSAGVSGYTFGSGTRLTVV.

A remark on this clone: The read comes to an end 3 residues before the CDR3 does, leaving the germline J gene to fill in the end. The rearrangement joins TRBV20-1 to TRBJ2-5; D gene uncertain. The CDR3 is 13 amino acids. V was clipped by 3 bases and J by 5 bases, with 13 bases between them. Germline loops: CDR1 DFQATT, CDR2 SNEGSKA (reference sequence). CDR3 sequence: CSARRSPGETQYF. The sequenced CDR3 bases are TGCAGTGCTAGGAGGTCCCCCGGGGAGACC.

Regarding this clone: Read coverage stops 3 residues before the CDR3 terminus; the germline J gene supplies the remainder. The chain links TRBV5-4 to TRBJ1-1, with 9 bases lining up with TRBD1. In germline, CDR1 is SGHNT, CDR2 YYREEE (reference sequence). The CDR3 is made up of 15 amino acids. The trim removed 4 bases at V and 5 bases at J, leaving 9 bases unmatched. The CDR3 DNA, read in part, is TGTGCCAGCAGCCCACCGGGACAGGGCCGGACTGAA. Translating gives CASSPPGQGRTE. In full, the CDR3 is CASSPPGQGRTEAFF.

A note on this clone: Sequencing ends 3 residues short of the CDR3 end; the germline J gene provides the rest. V gene TRBV7-9 combines with J gene TRBJ1-5; 9 nucleotides line up with TRBD1. This CDR3 comprises 15 residues. V gave up 0 bases and J gave up 5 bases; unmatched junction bases: 2. Per the germline V gene, CDR1 is SEHNR and CDR2 is FQNEAQ (reference sequence). CDR3 DNA, as far as it was read: TGTGCCAGCAGCTTAGCGGGACAGGGCTATCAGCCC. Translation gives CASSLAGQGYQP. The whole CDR3 reads CASSLAGQGYQPQHF.

Concerning this clone itself: The read ends 3 residues early relative to the CDR3; the germline J gene fills the gap. The chain employs TRBV20-1 and TRBJ2-5; 12 positions agree with TRBD2. J lost 4 bases, V lost 0 bases, and 9 bases had no gene match. The CDR3 is 17 amino acids. CDR1 is DFQATT and CDR2 is SNEGSKA in the germline V gene (reference sequence). The CDR3 bases that were read are TGCAGTGCTAGAGATCGACTAGCGGGGGCGCCGAGAGAGACC. Amino acid sequence: CSARDRLAGAPRET. The whole CDR3 sequence reads CSARDRLAGAPRETQYF.

Note on this clone: Coverage ceases 3 residues before the CDR3 finishes, and the germline J gene fills in the end. The chain has TRBV7-6 and TRBJ1-2; possible D gene TRBD1, 6 bases. Germline V gene sequence: CDR1 SGHVS, CDR2 FNYEAQ. This CDR3 has 15 amino acids. CDR3 amino acids: CASSLFSGQPYDYTF. The sequenced part of the CDR3 DNA is TGTGCCAGCAGCTTATTCTCCGGACAGCCCTACGAC.

As concerns this clone: The read ends 3 residues before the CDR3 terminus; that terminus is restored from the germline J gene. The chain carries TRBV5-5 and TRBJ2-4, with D uncertain. CDR1 is SGHKS, CDR2 YYEKEE, per germline (reference sequence). CDR3 length equals 14 residues. V lost 0 bases to trimming and J lost 6 bases, with 10 bases between them. The CDR3 sequence is CASSLAVFPNIQYF. The part of the CDR3 DNA that was read is TGTGCCAGCAGCTTGGCCGTATTCCCAAACATT.

As concerns this clone: The read stops 3 residues short of the end of the CDR3; the missing end is completed from the germline J gene. V gene TRBV4-2 combines with J gene TRBJ2-3; the match to TRBD1 covers 12 bases. From germline, CDR1 is LGHNA and CDR2 YNFKEQ. The ends lost 6 bases at V and 1 base at J; junction bases unmatched: 8. The length of the CDR3 is 17 residues. The CDR3 bases that were read are TGTGCCAGCAGTCAAACCGGGACAGGGGGCGGCACAGATACG. Amino acid sequence: CASSQTGTGGGTDT. The whole CDR3 region reads CASSQTGTGGGTDTQYF.

With respect to this clone: The read stops 3 residues short of the end of the CDR3; the missing end is completed from the germline J gene. This chain connects TRBV18 to TRBJ2-7; TRBD1 agrees at 11 bases. The germline gives CDR1 KGHSH, CDR2 LQKENI. This CDR3 has 15 residues. Unmatched junction bases numbered 5, after V lost 3 bases and J lost 4 bases. CDR3 DNA, as far as it was read: TGTGCCAGCTCACCGATGGGACAGGGGGATTACGAG. It translates to CASSPMGQGDYE. The whole CDR3 protein reads CASSPMGQGDYEQYF.